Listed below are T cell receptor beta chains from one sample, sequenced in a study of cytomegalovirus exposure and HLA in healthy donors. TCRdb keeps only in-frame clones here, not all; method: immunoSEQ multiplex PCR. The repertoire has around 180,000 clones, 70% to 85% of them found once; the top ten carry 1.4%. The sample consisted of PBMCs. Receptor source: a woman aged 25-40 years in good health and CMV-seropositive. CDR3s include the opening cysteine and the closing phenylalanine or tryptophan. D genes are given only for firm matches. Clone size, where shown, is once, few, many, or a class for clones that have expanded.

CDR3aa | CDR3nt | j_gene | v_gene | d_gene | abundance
CASSLDRVGYNEQFF | TGTGCCAGCAGCTTGGACAGGGTAGGCTACAATGAGCAGTTCTTC | TRBJ2-1 | TRBV5-4 | - | -
CSARSGEKLFF | TGCAGTGCTAGGTCCGGGGAAAAACTGTTTTTT | TRBJ1-4 | TRBV20-1 | - | few
CASSVVGGGDTQYF | TGTGCCAGCAGCGTAGTGGGGGGGGGAGATACGCAGTATTTT | TRBJ2-3 | TRBV9 | TRBD2 | -
CASRTGGNEQFF | TGTGCCAGCAGGACAGGGGGCAATGAGCAGTTCTTC | TRBJ2-1 | TRBV7-3 | TRBD1 | -
CASSFQGRAGTEAFF | TGTGCCAGCAGCTTTCAAGGCAGGGCCGGCACTGAAGCTTTCTTT | TRBJ1-1 | TRBV11-3 | - | -
CASSWRSGGLAGEGQFF | TGTGCCAGCAGTTGGCGTAGCGGGGGACTAGCGGGAGAGGGGCAGTTCTTC | TRBJ2-1 | TRBV27 | TRBD2 | once
CASRPQLAGIEQYF | TGTGCCAGCAGACCTCAACTAGCGGGCATCGAGCAGTACTTC | TRBJ2-7 | TRBV7-2 | TRBD2 | -
CASSPTGYTEAFF | TGTGCCAGCAGCCCCACGGGGTACACTGAAGCTTTCTTT | TRBJ1-1 | TRBV27 | - | -
CASSYGSSQETQYF | TGTGCCAGCAGTTACGGTTCTAGCCAAGAGACCCAGTACTTC | TRBJ2-5 | TRBV6-5 | - | once
CASSSLNTGELFF | TGTGCCAGCTCATCCTTAAACACCGGGGAGCTGTTTTTT | TRBJ2-2 | TRBV18 | - | -
CATDREYEQYF | TGTGCCACAGACAGGGAATACGAGCAGTACTTC | TRBJ2-7 | TRBV28 | TRBD1 | -
CASSGFGLNEQFF | TGTGCCAGCAGTGGATTCGGACTAAATGAGCAGTTCTTC | TRBJ2-1 | TRBV25-1 | - | -
CASRAIQVGATDDTQYF | TGTGCCAGTAGGGCTATACAGGTTGGTGCCACCGACGATACGCAGTATTTT | TRBJ2-3 | TRBV19 | - | -
CASSLAGHGSSYEQYF | TGTGCCAGCAGCTTAGCTGGGCACGGCTCCTCTTACGAGCAGTACTTC | TRBJ2-7 | TRBV7-2 | - | -
CASSRSSGRDNEQFF | TGTGCCAGCAGTAGGAGTAGCGGGAGGGACAATGAGCAGTTCTTC | TRBJ2-1 | TRBV6-4 | TRBD2 | -
CASSLDIYEQYF | TGTGCCAGCAGCTTAGACATTTACGAGCAGTACTTC | TRBJ2-7 | TRBV11-3 | - | -
CASSSPTGLSYEQYF | TGTGCCAGCAGCTCACCAACGGGACTCTCCTACGAGCAGTACTTC | TRBJ2-7 | TRBV11-3 | - | -
CASSRDRWPYEQYF | TGTGCCAGCAGTAGAGACAGGTGGCCCTACGAGCAGTACTTC | TRBJ2-7 | TRBV6-5 | - | -
CASRDFPPGTQYF | TGTGCCAGCAGAGACTTCCCCCCAGGGACGCAGTATTTT | TRBJ2-3 | TRBV25-1 | - | few
CASSPLNREGEKLFF | TGTGCCAGCTCACCACTGAACAGGGAGGGTGAAAAACTGTTTTTT | TRBJ1-4 | TRBV18 | - | -
CASSKGVSGHNEQFF | TGTGCCAGCAGCAAAGGGGTTAGCGGACACAATGAGCAGTTCTTC | TRBJ2-1 | TRBV21-1 | - | once
CASSSETGAGNTIYF | TGTGCCAGCAGCTCGGAAACAGGGGCTGGAAACACCATATATTTT | TRBJ1-3 | TRBV13 | TRBD1 | -
CASSLRLAGSTYNEQFF | TGTGCCAGCAGCCTCCGACTAGCGGGGTCCACATACAATGAGCAGTTCTTC | TRBJ2-1 | TRBV11-2 | TRBD2 | -
CASSLFGGRSGNEQFF | TGTGCCAGCAGCTTATTCGGCGGGAGATCGGGCAATGAGCAGTTCTTC | TRBJ2-1 | TRBV11-3 | TRBD2 | few
CASSFRGPGGNTIYF | TGTGCCAGCAGCTTCAGGGGGCCTGGAGGTAACACCATATATTTT | TRBJ1-3 | TRBV5-5 | TRBD1 | -
CASSARQGGNEQFF | TGTGCCAGCAGTGCACGGCAGGGAGGCAATGAGCAGTTCTTC | TRBJ2-1 | TRBV27 | - | few
CASSLVQMANYGYTF | TGTGCCAGCAGTTTAGTACAGATGGCTAACTATGGCTACACCTTC | TRBJ1-2 | TRBV28 | - | few
CASSTDRDRGDEQYF | TGTGCCAGCAGCACGGACCGGGACAGGGGAGACGAGCAGTACTTC | TRBJ2-7 | TRBV5-6 | TRBD1 | -
CASNPGRTGGNEQFF | TGTGCCAGCAACCCCGGGCGGACAGGGGGGAATGAGCAGTTCTTC | TRBJ2-1 | TRBV27 | TRBD1 | -
CASSPGTGGGLQYF | TGCGCCAGCAGCCCCGGGACAGGTGGCGGGCTCCAGTACTTC | TRBJ2-5 | TRBV4-3 | TRBD1 | -
CASSGGLAGGEQFF | TGCGCCAGCAGTGGGGGACTAGCCGGGGGGGAGCAGTTCTTC | TRBJ2-1 | TRBV10-2 | TRBD2 | -
CASSIGQGGEKLFF | TGTGCCAGCAGCATTGGACAGGGAGGGGAAAAACTGTTTTTT | TRBJ1-4 | TRBV7-6 | TRBD1 | -
CASSWTGAQPQHF | TGTGCCAGCAGTTGGACAGGGGCTCAGCCCCAGCATTTT | TRBJ1-5 | TRBV28 | TRBD1 | -
CASSSRLARGTDTQYF | TGTGCCAGCAGCTCACGACTAGCCCGTGGCACAGATACGCAGTATTTT | TRBJ2-3 | TRBV7-2 | TRBD2 | -
CASSFDYTQANEQFF | TGTGCCAGCAGCTTCGACTACACCCAGGCCAATGAGCAGTTCTTC | TRBJ2-1 | TRBV11-3 | - | few
CASSDAGTPHEQYF | TGCGCCAGCAGTGACGCCGGGACACCTCACGAGCAGTACTTC | TRBJ2-7 | TRBV10-2 | - | -
CASSLVGQGTGELFF | TGCGCCAGCAGCTTGGTGGGGCAGGGCACCGGGGAGCTGTTTTTT | TRBJ2-2 | TRBV5-1 | - | -
CASSLEVHRADEQYF | TGTGCCAGCAGCTTAGAGGTCCACAGGGCGGACGAGCAGTACTTC | TRBJ2-7 | TRBV7-2 | - | -
CASSITYSNQPQHF | TGTGCCAGTAGTATAACTTATAGCAATCAGCCCCAGCATTTT | TRBJ1-5 | TRBV19 | - | -
CASSFPKNRQGIHNEQFF | TGTGCCAGCAGTTTTCCCAAGAATAGACAGGGGATTCACAATGAGCAGTTCTTC | TRBJ2-1 | TRBV28 | TRBD1 | -
CASSLAGALSGNTIYF | TGTGCCAGCAGCTTGGCAGGGGCCCTCTCTGGAAACACCATATATTTT | TRBJ1-3 | TRBV5-4 | - | once
CASSLEGDRYTDTQYF | TGCGCCAGCAGCTTGGAAGGGGACAGATACACAGATACGCAGTATTTT | TRBJ2-3 | TRBV5-1 | TRBD1 | once
CASSEVWDGGETQYF | TGTGCCAGCAGTGAAGTTTGGGATGGGGGGGAGACCCAGTACTTC | TRBJ2-5 | TRBV6-1 | - | -
CASSLGRENYEQYF | TGTGCCAGCTCTCTCGGGCGGGAGAATTACGAGCAGTACTTC | TRBJ2-7 | TRBV18 | TRBD2 | -
CASSLDAGDTEAFF | TGTGCCAGCAGCTTGGACGCGGGGGACACTGAAGCTTTCTTT | TRBJ1-1 | TRBV5-4 | - | -
CASSPRGLGLISYEQYF | TGTGCCAGCAGCCCCCGGGGGTTGGGACTGATCTCCTACGAGCAGTACTTC | TRBJ2-7 | TRBV11-2 | - | once
CASRLPGGTQETQYF | TGTGCAAGTCGCCTCCCGGGGGGGACCCAAGAGACCCAGTACTTC | TRBJ2-5 | TRBV12-2 | - | -
CASSLGPAEEAFF | TGTGCCAGCAGCTTAGGTCCGGCGGAGGAAGCTTTCTTT | TRBJ1-1 | TRBV7-6 | - | few
CASSQDSGGNQPQHF | TGTGCCAGCAGCCAAGATTCAGGGGGCAATCAGCCCCAGCATTTT | TRBJ1-5 | TRBV4-2 | - | -
CASSQDQTSGRYEQYF | TGCGCCAGCAGCCAAGATCAAACTAGCGGGCGCTACGAGCAGTACTTC | TRBJ2-7 | TRBV4-3 | TRBD2 | few
CASSSPTSGSTYEQFF | TGTGCCAGCAGTTCCCCGACTAGCGGGAGCACGTATGAGCAGTTCTTC | TRBJ2-1 | TRBV2 | TRBD2 | -
CSVEFPMGAEAFF | TGCAGCGTTGAATTCCCAATGGGAGCTGAAGCTTTCTTT | TRBJ1-1 | TRBV29-1 | - | -
CASSIWEDQETQYF | TGTGCCAGTAGTATCTGGGAGGACCAAGAGACCCAGTACTTC | TRBJ2-5 | TRBV19 | - | -
CASSTTTGYSYNEQFF | TGTGCCAGCAGTACTACTACAGGGTACTCCTACAATGAGCAGTTCTTC | TRBJ2-1 | TRBV7-8 | - | once
CSVDGVDTEAFF | TGCAGCGTTGACGGGGTGGACACTGAAGCTTTCTTT | TRBJ1-1 | TRBV29-1 | - | -
CASSSLDRTRPYEQYF | TGTGCCAGCAGCTCCTTGGACAGGACGAGACCCTACGAGCAGTACTTC | TRBJ2-7 | TRBV7-9 | TRBD1 | -
CASSQVTADYGYTF | TGTGCCAGCAGCCAAGTGACAGCCGACTATGGCTACACCTTC | TRBJ1-2 | TRBV14 | - | -